This TCR beta chain was sequenced during a study of spatial heterogeneity in lung cancer. Study-wide results and caveats: Blood showed ubiquitous tumor TCRs more often at resection than at routine follow-up.

The CDR3 consists of 14 residues. Deletions cut 1 base from V and 5 bases from J, with 10 bases between. Described time point: sample taken at primary tumor resection. Researchers sequenced whole RNA taken from tumor, nontumor lung or frozen PBMC without sorting. Donors were fewer than 90 untreated early-stage non-small cell lung cancer patients. This clonotype was recorded a few times. Its specificity is unknown. Unique molecular identifiers, one per molecule, were present on every TCR cDNA molecule. Each CDR3 protein gets one entry after TCRdb re-called the 5' RACE reads with MiXCR. In the table there are approximately 90,000 distinct CDR3 sequences, around 10% of which are singletons.

The specimen was PBMCs, collected at surgery. The rearrangement joins TRBV12-3 or TRBV12-4 to TRBJ2-3; no definite D call. The origin of this receptor is a male donor with early-stage non-small cell lung cancer. CDR3: CASSLEYAKDTQYF. The CDR3 DNA reads as TGTGCCAGCAGTTTAGAGTATGCCAAAGATACGCAGTATTTT.